A selection of T cell receptor beta chains follows, all from one sample in a study of blood T cell repertoires in COVID-19. Here immunoSEQ multiplex PCR was the method, and the copy in TCRdb shows in-frame clones only, minus some. The table includes about 30,000 clones, approximately 85% detected once. The sequencing input was peripheral blood. All receptors come from a man in his 60s with active COVID-19. Each CDR3 is given with its conserved first and last residue.

V: TRBV5-8; J: TRBJ2-7; CDR3: CASSLARGRAYEQYF
V: TRBV19; J: TRBJ2-1; CDR3: CASSIDRGLGGNEQFF
V: TRBV6-5; J: TRBJ2-3; CDR3: CASKRASGADTQYF
V: TRBV7-9; J: TRBJ1-1; CDR3: CASSLTGPNTEAFF
V: TRBV24-1; J: TRBJ2-2; CDR3: CATSDLRGRQGNTGELFF
V: TRBV28; J: TRBJ2-1; CDR3: CASRFNGRHTYNEQFF
V: TRBV19; J: TRBJ2-7; CDR3: CASSMRTSPLPEQYF
V: TRBV27; J: TRBJ2-1; CDR3: CASSSRYNEQFF
V: TRBV19; J: TRBJ2-1; CDR3: CASSPPTGSAALPYNEQFF
V: TRBV19; J: TRBJ2-2; CDR3: CASSTGSNTGELFF
V: TRBV11-2; J: TRBJ2-7; CDR3: CASSLGSYEQYF
V: TRBV2; J: TRBJ2-1; CDR3: CASRAGYNEQFF
V: TRBV7-8; J: TRBJ2-1; CDR3: CASSLITAGGPGFF
V: TRBV28; J: TRBJ1-1; CDR3: CASITGDIFPMNTEAFF
V: TRBV7-9; J: TRBJ2-7; CDR3: CASSSDRVGYEQYF
V: TRBV9; J: TRBJ2-4; CDR3: CASSAAEGQLAKNIQYF
V: TRBV28; J: TRBJ2-5; CDR3: CASSSEGGWGETQYF
V: TRBV6-1; J: TRBJ1-3; CDR3: CASSGQPTGSAGNTIYF
V: TRBV6-5; J: TRBJ2-7; CDR3: CASSYRGAGGREQYF
V: TRBV7-2; J: TRBJ2-1; CDR3: CASKRLAGFYEQFF
V: TRBV3-1/TRBV3-2; J: TRBJ1-1; CDR3: CASSPGQGSAFF
V: TRBV11-2; J: TRBJ1-6; CDR3: CASSLRTGGSSYNSPLHF
V: TRBV19; J: TRBJ1-1; CDR3: CASSKGTGKGRTEAFF
V: TRBV5-1; J: TRBJ1-2; CDR3: CASSPTGGMGGYTF
V: TRBV5-1; J: TRBJ2-7; CDR3: CASSLELRKELYEQYF
V: TRBV5-1; J: TRBJ2-1; CDR3: CASSLGPQLAGGPGEQFF
V: TRBV5-6; J: TRBJ2-5; CDR3: CASSRVAGGPQETQYF
V: TRBV11-3; J: TRBJ2-1; CDR3: CASSLDSSVPEQFF
V: TRBV7-7; J: TRBJ2-5; CDR3: CASSALLVRETQYF
V: TRBV20-1; J: TRBJ2-7; CDR3: CSASPLDTYEQYF
V: TRBV10-1; J: TRBJ2-5; CDR3: CASSESRGQPQETQYF
V: TRBV10-3; J: TRBJ2-7; CDR3: CAIHDYLNNEQYF
V: TRBV6-2/TRBV6-3; J: TRBJ2-3; CDR3: CASSYPQGDTDTQYF
V: TRBV25-1; J: TRBJ2-7; CDR3: CASSEFRFGGGDHSEQYF
V: TRBV13; J: TRBJ2-3; CDR3: CASSAGLDVGTQYF
V: TRBV7-9; J: TRBJ2-5; CDR3: CASSTLAGVGTQYF
V: TRBV12-3/TRBV12-4; J: TRBJ2-7; CDR3: CASSRHNRGKQYF
V: TRBV10-2; J: TRBJ1-6; CDR3: CASSGDRVWDNSPLHF
V: TRBV27; J: TRBJ2-3; CDR3: CASSSGSRLPDTQYF
V: TRBV28; J: TRBJ2-7; CDR3: CASSRSRTGVGNYEQYF
V: TRBV5-1; J: TRBJ2-5; CDR3: CASSLGTQETQYF
V: TRBV27; J: TRBJ1-1; CDR3: CASSSPAAGTEAFF
V: TRBV6-1; J: TRBJ1-6; CDR3: CASRPPQGAMSPLHF
V: TRBV4-1; J: TRBJ2-1; CDR3: CASSQVLLAGNEQFF
V: TRBV27; J: TRBJ2-7; CDR3: CASSSIPLSYEQYF
V: TRBV6-5; J: TRBJ2-7; CDR3: CASYFPDEQYF
V: TRBV7-9; J: TRBJ1-5; CDR3: CASSLDGTPMTQHF
V: TRBV28; J: TRBJ2-5; CDR3: CASSFGVTGGSETQYF
V: TRBV9; J: TRBJ2-3; CDR3: CASSRGSDPDTQYF